A selection of T cell receptor beta chains follows, all from one sample in a study of blood T cell repertoires in COVID-19. Here immunoSEQ multiplex PCR was the method, and the copy in TCRdb shows in-frame clones only, minus some. This sample yields about 90,000 clones, of which about 91% are seen a single time; about 0.51% belongs to the top ten. Sequenced input: peripheral blood. The receptors shown here come from a man aged 55 to 70 with acute or convalescent COVID-19. CDR3s include the opening cysteine and the closing phenylalanine or tryptophan. Each record gives: clone size, V gene, J gene, D gene, CDR3 DNA, CDR3 protein. A D gene is named only where the DNA matches it firmly. A row's size may be missing; if present it is once, few, many or a size class.

.	TRBV6-6	TRBJ1-1	TRBD1	TGTGCCAGCAGTTCTGGGGACAGGGGTCTCACTGAAGCTTTCTTT	CASSSGDRGLTEAFF
.	TRBV6-1	TRBJ1-2	.	TGTGCCAGCAGTGAAGTCAGGGATGGCTACACCTTC	CASSEVRDGYTF
.	TRBV11-2	TRBJ2-2	TRBD2	TGTGCCAGCAGCTTATATGCTAGCGGGAACACCGGGGAGCTGTTTTTT	CASSLYASGNTGELFF
.	TRBV27	TRBJ2-1	TRBD1	TGTGCCAGCAGTCTCTCAGGGGGCGGTAGCTTCAATGAGCAGTTCTTC	CASSLSGGGSFNEQFF
.	TRBV3-1/TRBV3-2	TRBJ1-6	.	TGTGCCAGCGGAGGAGGAAACTATAATTCACCCCTCCACTTT	CASGGGNYNSPLHF
.	TRBV10-3	TRBJ1-2	.	TGTGCCATCAGCGGAGAAGGCCCTTATAGCACCTTC	CAISGEGPYSTF
.	TRBV6-5	TRBJ2-1	.	TGTGCCAGCAGTTACGACCCACAGGGAAATGAGCAGTTCTTC	CASSYDPQGNEQFF
.	TRBV9	TRBJ2-7	.	TGTGCCAGCAGCGTAGAGGCTAGCTCCTACGAGCAGTACTTC	CASSVEASSYEQYF
few	TRBV19	TRBJ2-1	TRBD2	TGTGCCAGTAGGACTAGCGCATACAATGAGCAGTTCTTC	CASRTSAYNEQFF
once	TRBV6-5	TRBJ1-3	.	TGTGCCAGCATTTCACAGGGCCGCTCTGGAAACACCATATATTTT	CASISQGRSGNTIYF
.	TRBV27	TRBJ2-2	TRBD2	TGTGCCAGCAGTTTAAACGGACTAGCCCGGACCGGGGAGCTGTTTTTT	CASSLNGLARTGELFF
.	TRBV9	TRBJ1-2	TRBD1	TGTGCCAGCAGCGCAGGAGGGGGCCAGGGGAACTATGGCTACACCTTC	CASSAGGGQGNYGYTF
.	TRBV12-3/TRBV12-4	TRBJ2-1	.	TGTGCCAGCAGTTTTAAGGGGGACAATGAGCAGTTCTTC	CASSFKGDNEQFF
.	TRBV5-1	TRBJ1-6	.	TGCGCCAGCAGCGCCGGACTTGGTTCACCCCTCCACTTT	CASSAGLGSPLHF
once	TRBV18	TRBJ1-3	TRBD1	TGTGCCAGCTCACTCGGACAGGGCCAATACACCATATATTTT	CASSLGQGQYTIYF
once	TRBV5-4	TRBJ1-4	.	TGTGCCAGCAGAAAAACCCCGGGGGGCGAAGAAAAACTGTTTTTT	CASRKTPGGEEKLFF
.	TRBV30	TRBJ1-2	.	TGTGCCTGGAGTGATGGCAGGGATGGCTACACCTTC	CAWSDGRDGYTF
.	TRBV19	TRBJ2-7	TRBD1	TGTGCCAGTAGTACTACAGGGGTGGGGAACGAGCAGTACTTC	CASSTTGVGNEQYF
.	TRBV7-9	TRBJ1-4	.	TGTGCCAGCAGAAGGACAACAACTAATGAAAAACTGTTTTTT	CASRRTTTNEKLFF
.	TRBV29-1	TRBJ1-2	.	TGCAGCGTTGAAGGCGTGGGGGCTCCGGGTGGCTACACCTTC	CSVEGVGAPGGYTF
.	TRBV12-3/TRBV12-4	TRBJ2-1	.	TGTGCCAGCAGTTTTAAACTCAATGAGCAGTTCTTC	CASSFKLNEQFF
.	TRBV5-4	TRBJ2-3	.	TGTGCCAGCAGCTTGACTAGACAGGCCGATACGCAGTATTTT	CASSLTRQADTQYF
.	TRBV9	TRBJ1-4	TRBD1	TGTGCCAGCAGCCCCCGGACAGGAATTAATGAAAAACTGTTTTTT	CASSPRTGINEKLFF
.	TRBV9	TRBJ2-3	.	TGTGCCAGCAGCGTCGGGGTAGCGGGCACAGATACGCAGTATTTT	CASSVGVAGTDTQYF
.	TRBV7-9	TRBJ1-5	.	TGTGCCAGCAGCTCGTCACAGGTTAGCAATCAGCCCCAGCATTTT	CASSSSQVSNQPQHF
.	TRBV5-1	TRBJ2-2	.	TGCGCCAGCAGCTTGCAGACAGGAACGAACACCGGGGAGCTGTTTTTT	CASSLQTGTNTGELFF
.	TRBV24-1	TRBJ1-5	.	TGTGCCACCAGTGACGACCGGGACATCAATAGCAATCAGCCCCAGCATTTT	CATSDDRDINSNQPQHF
.	TRBV5-1	TRBJ2-3	TRBD2	TGCGCCAGCAGCATTAGCGGGAGAGGCGGCACAGATACGCAGTATTTT	CASSISGRGGTDTQYF
few	TRBV2	TRBJ1-5	TRBD1	TGTGCCAGCAGTGAAGGGCAGGGGGCCGGTTATTGGGGCAATCAGCCCCAGCATTTT	CASSEGQGAGYWGNQPQHF
.	TRBV5-8	TRBJ1-2	.	TGTGCCAGCAGCTTTGATACAGCGACAGGCTATGGCTACACCTTC	CASSFDTATGYGYTF
.	TRBV7-6	TRBJ2-7	TRBD1	TGTGCCAGCAGCTTAGCGGATGACAGGGGGCAGTACTTC	CASSLADDRGQYF
.	TRBV19	TRBJ1-6	TRBD1	TGTGCCAGTAGTATAGAGGACAGGCTCGTTTCACCCCTCCACTTT	CASSIEDRLVSPLHF
.	TRBV21-1	TRBJ1-6	.	TGTGCCAGAGAATGGGACAGGGGTGCCAATAATTCACCCCTCCACTTT	CAREWDRGANNSPLHF
.	TRBV12-3/TRBV12-4	TRBJ2-7	.	TGTGCCAGCAGTTGGGGCAGGGGCCACGAGCAGTACTTC	CASSWGRGHEQYF
few	TRBV19	TRBJ2-7	TRBD2	TGTGCCAGTAGTATGAGACTAGCCGCCTACGAGCAGTACTTC	CASSMRLAAYEQYF
.	TRBV19	TRBJ1-5	TRBD1	TGTGCCAGTAGTCCGAGACAGGGATTGATTCAGCCCCAGCATTTT	CASSPRQGLIQPQHF
.	TRBV6-5	TRBJ2-2	.	TGTGCCAGCAGTTACTCGGGCGGGGCGAACACCGGGGAGCTGTTTTTT	CASSYSGGANTGELFF
.	TRBV6-9	TRBJ2-7	TRBD1	TGTGCCAGCAGTTATTCCGGGACAGGGACAAACTACGAGCAGTACTTC	CASSYSGTGTNYEQYF
once	TRBV28	TRBJ2-5	TRBD2	TGTGCCAGCAGTTTGCTCCGACTAGCGGACCTCCAAGAGACCCAGTACTTC	CASSLLRLADLQETQYF
.	TRBV11-2	TRBJ1-6	.	TGTGCCAGCAGCTTCGGGTGGGCGGGCTATAATTCACCCCTCCACTTT	CASSFGWAGYNSPLHF
.	TRBV24-1	TRBJ1-2	TRBD1	TGTGCCACCAGTGATAGACAGGGAAACTATGGCTACACCTTC	CATSDRQGNYGYTF
.	TRBV3-1/TRBV3-2	TRBJ2-7	TRBD1	TGTGCCAGCAGCCAAGGATCGACAGGGCTTCTTTCCTACGAGCAGTACTTC	CASSQGSTGLLSYEQYF
.	TRBV4-1	TRBJ2-7	.	TGCGCCAGCAGCCCACTTGGGAGCGGAGACCTTTACGAGCAGTACTTC	CASSPLGSGDLYEQYF
.	TRBV5-1	TRBJ2-2	TRBD2	TGCGCCAGCAGCCCGACCCTGCATAGCGGGGTCGCCACCGGGGAGCTGTTTTTT	CASSPTLHSGVATGELFF
.	TRBV27	TRBJ2-5	.	TGTGCCAGCAGTAACAGCGGCCGGGGGACCCAGTACTTC	CASSNSGRGTQYF
.	TRBV27	TRBJ2-1	.	TGTGCCAGCAGTTTATCTTCAGGATACTACAATGAGCAGTTCTTC	CASSLSSGYYNEQFF